This TCR beta chain appears in the sequencing data of a study of beta chain features in type 1 diabetes (dated by TCRdb to the late 2010s). The study in broad terms: Patients and healthy donors did not differ in mean age, gender distribution, total cell number or subset yield. A total of approximately 99,000,000 sorted cells were examined across all samples, and RNA yield correlated strongly with the number of cells per subset. The study compared TCRB repertoires of sorted circulating CD4+ T cell subsets between recently diagnosed type 1 diabetes patients and matched healthy donors. Regulatory and stem cell-like memory subsets were isolated from only 8 patients and roughly 8 healthy donors, whereas naive and central memory subsets came from all 30 or so donors. What the work shows at the level of the full study, not this receptor alone: A moderate but significant shortening of TCRB CDR3 length was observed in type 1 diabetes patients in all four CD4+ subsets. Naive, central memory and regulatory TCRB repertoires appeared to be more similar among patients than among healthy donors. Patients with type 1 diabetes made fewer insertions and deleted more nucleotides at VDJ recombination sites, implying thymic rearrangement abnormalities. Because cDNA was sequenced instead of genomic DNA, activated cells with high expression could be over-represented, although the groups did not differ in activation or CD3 levels. Shorter templates might be favored by PCR, yet because patient and control samples were amplified and corrected together, any such skew would affect both groups equally. Because the HLA sub-analyses included only small numbers of individuals, any influence of HLA type on TCRB rearrangement was left unresolved.

From each donor, a single peripheral blood sample of 95 to 150 mL on average was drawn into heparinised tubes. Naive, central memory, regulatory and stem cell-like memory CD4+ T cells were sorted on a BD FACSAria II using a panel including CD45RO, CCR7, CD25, CD127, CD95 and CD27. All sorted populations exceeded 95% purity. PBMCs were isolated immediately by Lymphoprep density gradient centrifugation and stained directly without culture. So that batch effects would be minimized, each experiment stained and sorted samples in pairs, pairing one healthy donor with one patient. The High Capacity cDNA Reverse Transcription Kit was used to reverse transcribe all of the isolated RNA, meaning that expressed TCRB transcripts were what got sequenced. Naive, central memory and regulatory T cell samples underwent deep immunoSEQ sequencing, averaging around 4 million total reads per sample. Sorted cells were lysed in RLT buffer, and RNA was extracted using DNase-treated RNeasy Micro or Mini kits according to cell number. Each cell subset was processed on its own to prevent cross-contamination, while patient and healthy donor samples were processed together. TCRB sequences were amplified from cDNA with the immunoSEQ multiplex PCR, producing 87-bp fragments spanning the CDR3 region. Sequencing of the amplicons was performed on the Illumina HiSeq platform. From the authors' description of their analysis: Synthetic template baselines were used to correct PCR bias computationally, reads within Hamming distance 2 were collapsed together, and singletons that could not be merged were discarded. Reads were aligned against IMGT so that V, D and J genes, CDR3 length and insertions or deletions at six rearrangement sites could be assigned. Within each subset, clonotype counts were normalized to the number of sorted cells before true diversity and Gini coefficients were calculated with the tcR R package. Repertoire sharing was quantified using the overlap coefficient calculated on TCRB nucleotide sequences. As a proxy for the pre-selection repertoire, out-of-frame TCRB sequences from naive cells were analyzed. In its TCRdb copy, this immuneACCESS table keeps in-frame sequences only and misses some clones. Where compared with another copy, unresolved V genes explain less than half of these, and the others have no known cause. That table supplies the V and J calls and clone size; D and trimming were determined from the DNA. The sample table shows fewer than 350,000 clones, and over 12% are seen once. Clones ranked in the top ten supply less than 0.02% of the sample.

In the case of this clone: The target of this receptor is not known. The record has no base qualities; no much larger clone is one base away.

Per the germline V gene, SQVTM is the CDR1 and ANQGSEA is the CDR2. V was cut back by 5 bases and J by 6 bases, leaving a gap of 13 bases between them. The CDR3 has 12 amino acids, counting the end cysteine and phenylalanine. Only the CDR3 region is kept as DNA, spanning 36 bases read in frame from base 1. The source of this sequence is a man between 18 and 29 years old with type 1 diabetes. Recombination joined TRBV29-1 with TRBJ1-1, with an unclear D gene assignment. The sequenced material came from naive CD4+ T cells from blood. The cell subset or site label here, explained by the study, means: true naive CD4+ T cells. CDR3 sequence: CSVSPGRSEAFF. The nucleotide sequence is TGCAGCGTTTCCCCGGGTAGGTCTGAAGCTTTCTTT.